The 27 T cell receptor beta chains in this list originate from one sample, sequenced in a study of T cell responses to AZD1222 COVID-19 vaccine. Assay used: immunoSEQ multiplex PCR; TCRdb lists only in-frame clones, some missing. The sample yields 150,000 to 200,000 clones, about 90% seen once. Material: peripheral blood, obtained 28 days after the second AZD1222 dose. These receptors came from an adult who received the AZD1222 COVID-19 vaccine.

V usage is TRBV19 and J usage is TRBJ2-5, with D tentatively TRBD2 (6 bases). Trimming removed 6 bases from V and 5 bases from J, with 13 bases in between. Germline V gene sequence: CDR1 LNHDA, CDR2 SQIVND (reference sequence). The length of the CDR3 is 13 residues. CDR3 protein: CASSPQSGETQYF. CDR3 sequence (DNA): TGTGCCAGTAGCCCCCAAAGCGGGGAGACCCAGTACTTC. The complete variable domain, with remaining parts taken from reference TRBV19 and TRBJ2-5, reads DGGITQSPKYLFRKEGQNVTLSCEQNLNHDAMYWYRQDPGQGLRLIYYSQIVNDFQKGDIAEGYSVSREKKESFPLTVTSAQKNPTAFYLCASSPQSGETQYFGPGTRLLVL.

Relative to its sample, this clone is medium-sized (0.01 to 0.1%). The chain uses TRBV6-2 or TRBV6-3 and TRBJ2-7, with 14 nucleotides matching TRBD2. Germline CDR1 MNHEY, CDR2 SVGEGT. V lost 6 bases to trimming and J lost 0 bases; unmatched junction nucleotides: 10. The CDR3 is 18 amino acids. CDR3 sequence (DNA): TGTGCCAGCAGCTCTGGACTAGCGGGAGGCCAAAGCTCCTACGAGCAGTACTTC. It is translated as CASSSGLAGGQSSYEQYF.

The V gene is TRBV19, the J gene TRBJ1-2, with D unclear. CDR3 length: 14 residues. Trimming cost V 6 bases and J 2 bases, with 13 bases left between them. CDR1 LNHDA and CDR2 SQIVND come from the germline V gene (reference sequence). The DNA of the CDR3 is TGTGCCAGTAGCCGGACGTTAACCAACTATGGCTACACCTTC. Protein product: CASSRTLTNYGYTF.

This chain links TRBV5-8 with TRBJ2-3; TRBD2 matches at 8 bases. From germline, CDR1 is SGHTS and CDR2 YDEGEE. The CDR3 has 14 amino acids. Trimming cost V 1 base and J 7 bases; bases outside gene matches: 5. CDR3: CASSLLSGRHTQYF. The CDR3 DNA sequence: TGTGCCAGCAGCTTGTTAAGCGGGAGACATACGCAGTATTTT.

V usage is TRBV2 and J usage is TRBJ2-1; 9 bases align to TRBD2. Germline trimming cut 5 bases from V and 10 bases from J; bases unmatched to any gene: 18. Germline loops: CDR1 SNHLY, CDR2 FYNNEI. The CDR3 extends over 17 amino acids. For the CDR3, the DNA is TGTGCCAGCAGTCCCGGGACTAGCATCAAGGCTGGACGGGAGCAGTTCTTC. Its translation is CASSPGTSIKAGREQFF.

V and J are TRBV7-9 and TRBJ2-1, with D perhaps assigned TRBD1 or TRBD2 (5 bases each). V lost 5 bases and J 3 bases, leaving 17 bases between the germline ends. There are 16 residues in the CDR3. The V gene's germline CDR1 is SEHNR and CDR2 FQNEAQ (reference sequence). The CDR3 sequence: CASSRAGTGNYNEQFF. For the CDR3, the DNA is TGTGCCAGCAGCCGCGCCGGGACGGGTAACTACAATGAGCAGTTCTTC.

This rearrangement joins TRBV13 to TRBJ2-1; D is uncertain. Germline CDR1 is PRHDT and CDR2 is FYEKMQ (reference sequence). V lost 3 bases, J lost 10 bases, and 13 bases lay in between. CDR3 length: 13 residues. The CDR3 DNA follows: TGTGCCAGCAGCTTTACCTCTGCCTGGGAGCAGTTCTTC. Translated: CASSFTSAWEQFF.

In nucleotides, the CDR3 is TGTGCCAGCAGCCAACCGGGGGGGGGCGGGGCACCCCTCCACTTT. The encoded protein is CASSQPGGGGAPLHF. The chain couples TRBV3-1 (or the pseudogene TRBV3-2) to TRBJ1-6, with D maybe TRBD1 (6 bases). This CDR3 is built from 15 residues. V dropped 2 bases and J dropped 11 bases, with 16 bases sitting between them. CDR1 is LGHDT, CDR2 YNNKEL, per germline (reference sequence).

The chain carries TRBV12-3 or TRBV12-4 and TRBJ1-4; D gene uncertain. The CDR3 consists of 12 residues. V lost 7 bases to trimming and J lost 4 bases, with 7 bases between them. The CDR3 loop reads CASNRDNEKLFF. The CDR3 DNA is TGTGCCAGCAATAGGGATAATGAAAAACTGTTTTTT.

CDR3 nucleotides: TGTGCCAGCAGTGACGGCGGGATCCCCGGCAATGAGCAGTTCTTC. Amino acid sequence: CASSDGGIPGNEQFF. The chain has TRBV6-4 and TRBJ2-1, with a tentative D call TRBD2 (6 bases). The germline V gene encodes CDR1 MRHNA and CDR2 SNTAGT. V dropped 2 bases and J dropped 6 bases, with 14 bases sitting between them. The CDR3 loop spans 15 amino acids.

The V call is TRBV4-2, the J call TRBJ2-1; perhaps TRBD1 as D (7 bases). The CDR3 has 16 amino acids. Germline lookup yields CDR1 LGHNA and CDR2 YNFKEQ. Trimming removed 1 base at V and 9 bases at J, with 19 bases between. The CDR3 loop is CASSQGRGVGESEQFF. The DNA for the CDR3 is TGTGCCAGCAGCCAAGGCAGGGGGGTGGGTGAGAGTGAGCAGTTCTTC.

The chain combines TRBV9 with TRBJ2-2, with 8 bases lining up with TRBD1. With 7 bases clipped from V and 1 base from J, the junction kept 6 bases outside the gene matches. From germline, CDR1 is SGDLS and CDR2 YYNGEE. The CDR3 is 15 residues long. CDR3: CASVPGTGNTGELFF. The CDR3 DNA reads as TGTGCCAGCGTACCCGGGACAGGGAACACCGGGGAGCTGTTTTTT. The full variable domain, completed using reference TRBV9 and TRBJ2-2, is DSGVTQTPKHLITATGQRVTLRCSPRSGDLSVYWYQQSLDQGLQFLIQYYNGEERAKGNILERFSAQQFPDLHSELNLSSLELGDSALYFCASVPGTGNTGELFFGEGSRLTVL.

The V call is TRBV3-1 (or the pseudogene TRBV3-2), the J call TRBJ1-4, with a weak D call TRBD1 (5 bases). Germline V gene data show CDR1 as LGHDT and CDR2 as YNNKEL (reference sequence). The V and J ends lost 4 bases and 5 bases respectively, with 14 bases between them. The CDR3 has 15 residues. In DNA, the CDR3 is TGTGCCAGCAGCCTACAAGGGCAGGGAAATGAAAAACTGTTTTTT. It specifies CASSLQGQGNEKLFF.

The J gene is TRBJ1-3, the V gene TRBV30, with D hard to call. The germline V and J ends were trimmed by 2 bases and 0 bases, with 14 bases remaining between them. Germline V lookup: CDR1 GTSNPN, CDR2 SVGIG (reference sequence). The CDR3 extends over 16 amino acids. As DNA, the CDR3 is TGTGCCTGGAGTTACCGGAACCTCTTCTCTGGAAACACCATATATTTT. The encoded protein is CAWSYRNLFSGNTIYF.

The CDR3 is CASSSGRAGAYTDTQYF. DNA of the CDR3: TGTGCCAGCTCCAGTGGCCGAGCGGGTGCCTACACAGATACGCAGTATTTT. The gene calls are TRBV9 and TRBJ2-3; TRBD2 might be the D (6 bases). This CDR3 comprises 17 residues. Germline assignment: CDR1 SGDLS and CDR2 YYNGEE. The V end lost 7 bases, the J end lost 2 bases, and 23 bases lay between the germline ends.

The chain recombines TRBV7-2 with TRBJ2-5; 11 bases agree with TRBD2. Trimming took 1 base from V and 2 from J; bases not matched to a gene: 3. The germline V gene encodes CDR1 SGHTA and CDR2 FQGNSA. CDR3 size: 16 residues. CDR3 loop: CASSLVSSGGQETQYF. Here the CDR3 DNA reads TGTGCCAGCAGCTTAGTGTCTAGCGGGGGGCAAGAGACCCAGTACTTC.

The chain links TRBV9 to TRBJ2-3; possibly TRBD2 for D (5 bases). The V gene's germline CDR1 is SGDLS and CDR2 YYNGEE. The CDR3 is 17 amino acids. Trimming took off 0 bases at V and 0 bases at J, with 14 bases between the two ends. The CDR3 DNA is TGTGCCAGCAGCGTAGCGGGGAACAGTCTAAGCACAGATACGCAGTATTTT. This sequence encodes CASSVAGNSLSTDTQYF.

This chain joins TRBV6-5 and TRBJ1-5; weak D call: TRBD1 (5 bases). CDR3 length: 15 residues. The V gene's germline CDR1 is MNHEY and CDR2 SVGAGI. Between the trimmed V and J ends, which lost 6 bases and 0 bases, there was a span of 12 bases. The CDR3 loop reads CASSAQGYSNQPQHF. As DNA, the CDR3 is TGTGCCAGCAGCGCCCAGGGTTATAGCAATCAGCCCCAGCATTTT.

The chain uses TRBV6-5 and TRBJ2-5, with 9 bases lining up with TRBD1. The germline V gene has CDR1 MNHEY and CDR2 SVGAGI. The trim removed 6 bases at V and 5 bases at J, leaving 10 bases unmatched. This CDR3 is built from 15 residues. CDR3 nucleotide sequence: TGTGCCAGCAGCAAACCGGGACAGGGTACCGAGACCCAGTACTTC. This translates into CASSKPGQGTETQYF.

This chain connects TRBV6-5 to TRBJ1-5; unclear D gene. Germline CDR1 reads MNHEY; CDR2 reads SVGAGI. V was pared by 6 bases and J by 7 bases, with 13 bases between. The CDR3 covers 13 residues. The CDR3 here is CASSPHSGQPQHF. The CDR3 region has the DNA TGTGCCAGCAGCCCGCATTCCGGCCAGCCCCAGCATTTT.

V is TRBV5-4 and J is TRBJ1-2, with TRBD1 identical over 7 bases. V shed 0 bases and J 1 base; nucleotides not matched to a gene: 3. This CDR3 contains 15 residues. Germline CDR1 reads SGHNT; CDR2 reads YYREEE (reference sequence). CDR3 amino acids: CASSLEAGGNYGYTF. In DNA, the CDR3 is TGTGCCAGCAGCTTGGAGGCAGGGGGTAACTATGGCTACACCTTC.

The genes are TRBV29-1 and TRBJ2-2; TRBD1 is a possible D gene (5 bases). V was clipped by 7 bases and J by 2 bases, with 11 bases between them. Germline CDR1 SQVTM, CDR2 ANQGSEA. The CDR3 sequence is 13 residues long. DNA for the CDR3: TGCAGCGGGGTAGACAGTAACACCGGGGAGCTGTTTTTT. This codes for CSGVDSNTGELFF.

The chain uses TRBV11-2 and TRBJ1-2, with 9 bases lining up with TRBD1. The germline V gene has CDR1 SGHAT and CDR2 FQNNGV. The CDR3 length is 15 residues. V lost 3 bases, J lost 7 bases, and 9 bases stayed unmatched. CDR3 nucleotide sequence: TGTGCCAGCAGCTTCGGGGGACAGGGCACTCGTGGCTACACCTTC. It translates to CASSFGGQGTRGYTF.

This clone is a singleton in its sample. J is TRBJ1-3 and V is TRBV16; D uncertain. This CDR3 has 14 amino acids. The V gene lost 3 bases and the J gene lost 4 bases, with 10 bases spanning the gap. Germline CDR1 and CDR2: KGHSY and FQNENV. CDR3 in amino acids: CASSQGWTGNTIYF. The CDR3 DNA sequence: TGTGCCAGCAGCCAGGGGTGGACGGGAAACACCATATATTTT.

The V call is TRBV7-9, the J call TRBJ2-7; 12 positions match TRBD2. There are 17 residues in the CDR3. CDR1 is SEHNR, CDR2 FQNEAQ, per germline (reference sequence). V was pared by 1 base and J by 4 bases, with 8 bases of the junction left unmatched. The CDR3 loop is CASSLGGGLAGLYEQYF. In DNA, the CDR3 is TGTGCCAGCAGCTTAGGGGGAGGACTAGCGGGACTTTACGAGCAGTACTTC.

This sequence joins TRBV7-2 and TRBJ2-7; 7 bases match TRBD2. V trimming: 7 bases; J trimming: 4 bases; junction bases outside the gene matches: 4. Germline loops: CDR1 SGHTA, CDR2 FQGNSA. The CDR3 is 12 amino acids. The CDR3 nucleotides read TGTGCCAGCACCTCGGGGGGTTACGAGCAGTACTTC. Amino acid sequence: CASTSGGYEQYF.

The rearrangement uses TRBV10-3 and TRBJ2-6, with D possibly matching TRBD2 (6 bases). The CDR3 spans 14 residues. Trimming removed 10 bases from V and 3 bases from J, with 13 bases in between. The V gene's germline CDR1 is ENHRY and CDR2 SYGVKD. CDR3 nucleotides: TGTGCCACCCGGGCGGGGAGTGGGGCCAACGTCCTGACTTTC. Protein: CATRAGSGANVLTF.